This T cell receptor (beta chain) came from a study of cytotoxic CD8 clonotypes in ibrutinib-treated CLL. The CDR3 covers 14 residues. V lost 3 bases, J lost 4 bases, and 5 bases stayed unmatched. CDR1 and CDR2 (germline): SGDLS, YYNGEE. TCRdb's table, derived via immunoSEQ multiplex PCR, lists solely in-frame clones and lacks some. The sample yields fewer than 150,000 clones, about 85% seen once. The material was PBMCs, obtained after 24 months of ibrutinib treatment. The TCR comes from a human donor with chronic lymphocytic leukemia. The chain uses TRBV9 and TRBJ1-2; 8 nucleotides match TRBD1. CDR3 DNA: TGTGCCAGCAGCGCGCAGGGGGCGGTCTATGGCTACACCTTC. It translates to CASSAQGAVYGYTF.